The sequence of this T cell receptor beta chain was determined in a study of PD-1 blockade in classical Hodgkin lymphoma. Clones were read by immunoSEQ multiplex PCR, and TCRdb kept only the in-frame ones, dropping some. This sample carries tens of thousands of clones, roughly 80% of them seen once, and the ten largest clones take approximately 12%. This clone was observed a single time. Germline V gives CDR1 MDHEN, CDR2 SYDVKM. V dropped 4 bases and J dropped 4; count of bases not matched to a gene: 4. This CDR3 comprises 14 residues. Documented time point: cycle 4 day 1 (C4D1), after around six weeks of nivolumab. Each of the patients experienced relapse following autologous stem cell transplantation, and their brentuximab vedotin exposure differed. Responses achieved at best were complete response, partial response or progressive disease.

The clonotype originates from a human donor with classical Hodgkin lymphoma. Source: peripheral blood mononuclear cells (PBMCs), taken before the fourth cycle of nivolumab. V and J are TRBV28 and TRBJ2-7, with 10 bases that match TRBD1. The CDR3 DNA sequence: TGTGCCAGCAGTTCCGGACAGGGGGTGTACGAGCAGTACTTC. Translating it yields CASSSGQGVYEQYF.